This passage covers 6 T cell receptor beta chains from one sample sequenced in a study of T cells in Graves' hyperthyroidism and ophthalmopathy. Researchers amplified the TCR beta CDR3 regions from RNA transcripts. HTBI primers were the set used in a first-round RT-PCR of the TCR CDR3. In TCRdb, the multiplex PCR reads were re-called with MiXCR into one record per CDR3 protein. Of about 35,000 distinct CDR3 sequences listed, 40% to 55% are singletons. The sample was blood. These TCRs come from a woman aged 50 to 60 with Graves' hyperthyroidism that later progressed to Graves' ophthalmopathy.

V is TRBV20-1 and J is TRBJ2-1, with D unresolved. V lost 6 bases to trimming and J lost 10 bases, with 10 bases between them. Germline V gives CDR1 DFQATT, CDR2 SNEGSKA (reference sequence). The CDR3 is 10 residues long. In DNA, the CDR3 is TGCAGTGCGTCAGTAGTCGAGCAGTTCTTC. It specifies CSASVVEQFF.

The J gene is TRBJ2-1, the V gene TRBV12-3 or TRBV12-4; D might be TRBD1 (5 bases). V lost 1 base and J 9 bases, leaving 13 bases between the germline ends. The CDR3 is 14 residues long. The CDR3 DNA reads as TGTGCCAGCAGTTTAGGGGGCAGGAACACTGAGCAGTTCTTC. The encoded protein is CASSLGGRNTEQFF.

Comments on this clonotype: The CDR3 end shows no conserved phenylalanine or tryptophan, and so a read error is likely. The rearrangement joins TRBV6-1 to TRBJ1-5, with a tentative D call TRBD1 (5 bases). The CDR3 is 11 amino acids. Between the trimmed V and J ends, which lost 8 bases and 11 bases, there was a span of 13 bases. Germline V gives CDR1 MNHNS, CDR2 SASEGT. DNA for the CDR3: TGTGCCAGCGGGGGTGGATCGGCCCAGCATCTT. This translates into CASGGGSAQHL.

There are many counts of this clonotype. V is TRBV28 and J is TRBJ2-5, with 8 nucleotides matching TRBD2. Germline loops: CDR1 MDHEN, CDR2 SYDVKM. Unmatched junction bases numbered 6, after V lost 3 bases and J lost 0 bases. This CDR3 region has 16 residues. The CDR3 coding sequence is TGTGCCAGCAGTTTCCAACTAGCGGTGTACCAAGAGACCCAGTACTTC. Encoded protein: CASSFQLAVYQETQYF.

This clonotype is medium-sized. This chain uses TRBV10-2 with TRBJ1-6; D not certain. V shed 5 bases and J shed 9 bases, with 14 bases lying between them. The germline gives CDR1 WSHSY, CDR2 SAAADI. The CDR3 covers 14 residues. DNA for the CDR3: TGCGCCAGCAGTCCCGAGAGAGAAAGTTCACCCCTCCACTTT. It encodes CASSPERESSPLHF.

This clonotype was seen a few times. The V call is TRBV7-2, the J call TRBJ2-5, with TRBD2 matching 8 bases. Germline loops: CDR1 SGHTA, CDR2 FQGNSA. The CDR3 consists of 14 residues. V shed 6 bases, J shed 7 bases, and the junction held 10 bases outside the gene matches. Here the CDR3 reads CASRASGLSGTQYF. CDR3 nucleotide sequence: TGTGCCAGCAGGGCTAGCGGGCTCTCTGGGACCCAGTACTTC.